This entry lists 27 T cell receptor beta chains sequenced from one sample in a study of T-cell reconstitution after alpha-beta-depleted transplantation in children. Unique molecular identifiers were incorporated into the prepared TCRbeta library. From the PCR reads, TCRdb called clonotypes with MiXCR, one entry per CDR3 protein. The sample contains about 110,000 distinct CDR3 sequences, 6.4% of which appear only once. This sample comprised PBMCs, mostly from graft donor cells, obtained 360 days after TCRalphabeta/CD19-depleted stem cell transplant. These receptors were taken from a male patient aged 2 to 10 who had a stem cell transplant for acute lymphoblastic leukemia, so the T cells may come from the graft donor.

This sequence joins TRBV13 and TRBJ2-1; D ambiguous. Germline lookup yields CDR1 PRHDT and CDR2 FYEKMQ (reference sequence). The CDR3 runs to 16 residues. V gave up 0 bases and J gave up 0 bases, with 9 bases separating them. In DNA form, the CDR3 reads TGTGCCAGCAGCTTAGGCGGCGAGATCTCCTACAATGAGCAGTTCTTC. Its translation: CASSLGGEISYNEQFF.

This clonotype was detected ten times or more. The chain uses TRBV7-9 and TRBJ2-7; weak D call: TRBD1 (6 bases). The CDR3 is made up of 12 amino acids. Germline V gene lookup returns CDR1 SEHNR and CDR2 FQNEAQ (reference sequence). V dropped 5 bases and J dropped 6 bases, with 11 bases sitting between them. The chain's CDR3 is CASSIDRIEQYF. The CDR3 nucleotides are TGTGCCAGCAGCATCGACAGGATCGAGCAGTACTTC.

This clonotype was found many times. This chain connects TRBV2 to TRBJ2-1; a weak D match, TRBD2 (5 bases). Germline V gene sequence: CDR1 SNHLY, CDR2 FYNNEI. This CDR3 is built from 15 residues. V lost 3 bases and J lost 8, with 17 bases in between. In DNA, the CDR3 is TGTGCCAGCAGTGACCGTGAGCGGCACCGCGATGAGCAGTTCTTC. This encodes CASSDRERHRDEQFF.

The rearrangement uses TRBV5-1 and TRBJ1-1, with D tentatively TRBD1 (6 bases). Trimming took off 0 bases at V and 5 bases at J, with 14 bases between the two ends. Germline CDR1 is SGHRS and CDR2 is YFSETQ. The CDR3 covers 15 residues. The CDR3 loop is CASSLEGVVGTEAFF. CDR3 in DNA: TGCGCCAGCAGCTTGGAGGGGGTCGTCGGAACTGAAGCTTTCTTT.

CDR3 residues: CASSYAGVPTYEQYF. The CDR3 DNA reads as TGTGCCAGCAGTTACGCGGGGGTCCCTACCTACGAGCAGTACTTC. J is TRBJ2-7 and V is TRBV6-2 or TRBV6-3, with 7 bases matching TRBD2. The germline V gene has CDR1 MNHEY and CDR2 SVGEGT. The length of the CDR3 is 15 residues. V dropped 2 bases and J dropped 2; count of bases not matched to a gene: 6.

This clonotype has more than one count but fewer than ten. This chain joins TRBV24-1 and TRBJ1-5; possible D gene TRBD1, 6 bases. The CDR3 extends over 14 amino acids. V shed 1 base and J shed 6 bases, with 9 bases lying between them. Per the germline V gene, CDR1 is KGHDR and CDR2 is SFDVKD. CDR3 DNA: TGTGCCACCAGTGATTTAGGGGGGGGTCAGCCCCAGCATTTT. Amino acid sequence: CATSDLGGGQPQHF.

V gene TRBV24-1 combines with J gene TRBJ2-3, with 15 bases lining up with TRBD2. Germline V lookup: CDR1 KGHDR, CDR2 SFDVKD. V shed 4 bases and J 1 base; nucleotides not matched to a gene: 11. The CDR3 consists of 20 residues. CDR3 sequence (DNA): TGTGCCACCAGTGACCCCGGACTAGCGGGGGGGCGTACCCGCACAGATACGCAGTATTTT. Protein: CATSDPGLAGGRTRTDTQYF.

In this sample, this clonotype turned up many times. This chain joins TRBV27 and TRBJ2-3; the match to TRBD2 covers 13 bases. The CDR3 sequence is 16 residues long. From germline, CDR1 is MNHEY and CDR2 SMNVEV (reference sequence). V was clipped by 6 bases and J by 4 bases; unmatched bases: 7. CDR3 coding DNA: TGTGCCAGCAGACCCTCACTAGCGGGAGGGGCAGATACGCAGTATTTT. Translation gives CASRPSLAGGADTQYF.

Many counts were recorded for this clonotype. This chain connects TRBV7-9 to TRBJ2-2; weak D call: TRBD2 (5 bases). Trimming shortened V by 5 bases and J by 5 bases, and 12 bases separated the two germline ends. CDR1 SEHNR and CDR2 FQNEAQ come from the germline V gene (reference sequence). The CDR3 totals 14 residues. CDR3 in DNA: TGTGCCAGCAGCCCCTGGACGGGGACCGGGGAGCTGTTTTTT. It specifies CASSPWTGTGELFF.

This clonotype was observed many times. This sequence joins TRBV11-1 and TRBJ2-3; D remains unclear. In germline, CDR1 is SGHAT, CDR2 FQDESV (reference sequence). The V gene lost 1 base and the J gene lost 7 bases, with 24 bases spanning the gap. The CDR3 runs 18 residues. The CDR3 bases are TGTGCCAGCAGCTTAGAGGCCAGGCCGCCGCCTCTAAGGAATACGCAGTATTTT. Amino acids: CASSLEARPPPLRNTQYF.

This clonotype was picked up many times. The chain links TRBV7-2 to TRBJ2-1; D gene unclear. CDR3 length equals 15 residues. Deletions cut 3 bases from V and 0 bases from J, with 9 bases between. The germline gives CDR1 SGHTA, CDR2 FQGNSA. The CDR3 nucleotides read TGTGCCAGCAGCTTCCCGGTTAGCTCCTACAATGAGCAGTTCTTC. It encodes CASSFPVSSYNEQFF.

This clonotype was recorded at least ten times. The genes are TRBV20-1 and TRBJ2-7; TRBD2 agrees at 7 bases. The CDR3 extends over 13 amino acids. Trimming cost V 3 bases and J 3 bases; bases outside gene matches: 5. CDR1 and CDR2 from the germline V gene are DFQATT and SNEGSKA (reference sequence). The CDR3 nucleotides are TGCAGTGCTAGTGGACTAGAAGGCTACGAGCAGTACTTC. This codes for CSASGLEGYEQYF.

A few counts support this clonotype. The chain uses TRBV9 and TRBJ2-2; 7 bases map to TRBD2. V was clipped by 0 bases and J by 9 bases; unmatched bases: 8. This CDR3 has 15 residues. Germline V lookup: CDR1 SGDLS, CDR2 YYNGEE. CDR3 region: CASSVEEGRGRELFF. CDR3 bases: TGTGCCAGCAGCGTAGAAGAAGGGAGGGGCCGGGAGCTGTTTTTT.

This clonotype turned up a few times. J is TRBJ2-3 and V is TRBV4-3; D is perhaps TRBD1 or TRBD2 (5 bases each). V lost 0 bases and J 4 bases, leaving 11 bases between the germline ends. The CDR3 runs to 15 residues. Germline assignment: CDR1 LGHNA and CDR2 YSLEER. The CDR3 spells CASSQDGPGPDTQYF. Here the CDR3 DNA reads TGCGCCAGCAGCCAAGATGGGCCGGGACCAGATACGCAGTATTTT.

This chain connects TRBV3-1 to TRBJ2-5; 7 nucleotides agree with TRBD2. The last part of the DNA fits TRBJ2-7 better; the J call may be wrong. The CDR3 spans 14 residues. Germline CDR1 is LGHDT and CDR2 is YNNKEL (reference sequence). DNA of the CDR3: TGTGCCAGCAGCCAAGGACTAGCCAAGTACGAGCAGTACTTC. It translates to CASSQGLAKYEQYF.

This chain uses TRBV10-1 with TRBJ2-3; 8 positions agree with TRBD2. There are 15 residues in the CDR3. V trimming: 8 bases; J trimming: 4 bases; junction bases outside the gene matches: 11. The germline gives CDR1 WNHNN, CDR2 SYGVQD (reference sequence). The CDR3 coding sequence is TGCGCCAGCGGCCCCAAAAGCGGGGGTCCAGATACGCAGTATTTT. It translates to CASGPKSGGPDTQYF.

The table lists this clonotype with many counts. The chain joins TRBV5-1 to TRBJ1-1, with a weak D call TRBD1 (6 bases). CDR3 length equals 13 residues. V was pared by 4 bases and J by 6 bases, with 13 bases between. Germline values: CDR1 SGHRS, CDR2 YFSETQ. Written as DNA, the CDR3 is TGCGCCAGCAGCAGGTGGGAGGGGGCTGAAGCTTTCTTT. It encodes CASSRWEGAEAFF. Full variable domain (rest looked up from reference TRBV5-1 and TRBJ1-1): KAGVTQTPRYLIKTRGQQVTLSCSPISGHRSVSWYQQTPGQGLQFLFEYFSETQRNKGNFPGRFSGRQFSNSRSEMNVSTLELGDSALYLCASSRWEGAEAFFGQGTRLTVV.

This clonotype was seen at least ten times. The chain carries TRBV7-9 and TRBJ2-7, with D tentatively TRBD1 or TRBD2 (5 bases each). This CDR3 contains 15 residues. V was pared by 1 base and J by 4 bases, with 14 bases between. Germline lookup yields CDR1 SEHNR and CDR2 FQNEAQ (reference sequence). The CDR3 sequence is CASSLGRRGAYEQYF. The CDR3, as DNA: TGTGCCAGCAGCTTAGGAAGGCGAGGGGCTTACGAGCAGTACTTC.

This clonotype was observed many times. This chain joins TRBV27 and TRBJ1-1; tentative D call: TRBD1 (6 bases). Germline values: CDR1 MNHEY, CDR2 SMNVEV (reference sequence). The ends were cut back, 7 bases at V and 0 bases at J, with 12 bases in the middle. The CDR3 sequence is 14 residues long. In DNA form, the CDR3 reads TGTGCCAGCACACCGGGACATCTGAACACTGAAGCTTTCTTT. The encoded protein is CASTPGHLNTEAFF.

This clonotype was recorded many times. J is TRBJ2-3 and V is TRBV4-3; 7 bases are shared with TRBD1. The CDR3 contains 14 residues. Trimming cost V 0 bases and J 4 bases; bases outside gene matches: 1. Germline V CDR1 and CDR2: LGHNA, YSLEER. The CDR3: CASSQETGSDTQYF. CDR3 in DNA: TGCGCCAGCAGCCAAGAGACAGGGTCAGATACGCAGTATTTT.

Many counts were recorded for this clonotype. This chain connects TRBV28 to TRBJ1-4; perhaps TRBD1 as D (6 bases). The CDR3 has 15 residues. In germline, CDR1 is MDHEN, CDR2 SYDVKM. Trimming stripped 6 bases from V and 2 bases from J, with 13 bases between. Written as DNA, the CDR3 is TGTGCCAGCAGCTGGGCAGGGGTTACTAATGAAAAACTGTTTTTT. Its translation: CASSWAGVTNEKLFF.

The sample holds many counts of this clonotype. The chain recombines TRBV2 with TRBJ2-5; a possible D gene is TRBD1 (5 bases). CDR3 length: 13 residues. Trimming stripped 7 bases from V and 3 bases from J, with 12 bases between. CDR1 and CDR2 (germline): SNHLY, FYNNEI. This chain's CDR3 is CASNPDTEETQYF. As DNA, the CDR3 is TGTGCCAGCAACCCGGACACCGAAGAGACCCAGTACTTC.

The V call is TRBV4-1, the J call TRBJ2-3, with D maybe TRBD2 (5 bases). V lost 2 bases and J 1 base, leaving 16 bases between the germline ends. CDR1 is MGHRA, CDR2 YSYEKL, per germline. CDR3 length: 17 amino acids. CDR3 in amino acids: CASSQNLGSPGTDTQYF. In DNA form, the CDR3 reads TGCGCCAGCAGCCAAAATTTGGGGAGCCCGGGCACAGATACGCAGTATTTT.

Ten or more counts support this clonotype. The CDR3 DNA reads TGCGCCAGCAGCCAAGAAGGACAGGGGGTCTACAATGAGCAGTTCTTC. Its protein is CASSQEGQGVYNEQFF. The J gene is TRBJ2-1, the V gene TRBV4-1; 10 bases are shared with TRBD1. This CDR3 is built from 16 residues. J was trimmed by 3 bases and V by 0 bases; bases with no gene match: 2. The germline V gene has CDR1 MGHRA and CDR2 YSYEKL.

J is TRBJ2-7 and V is TRBV12-5; D perhaps matches TRBD1 (5 bases). The CDR3 sequence is 17 residues long. Trimming cost V 1 base and J 2 bases, with 18 bases left between them. CDR1 and CDR2 from the germline V gene are LGHNT and FRNRAP. Here the CDR3 reads CASGLAKGVTDAYEQYF. The CDR3 DNA follows: TGTGCTAGTGGTTTGGCCAAAGGGGTGACGGATGCCTACGAGCAGTACTTC.

This chain connects TRBV9 to TRBJ1-6; TRBD1 matches at 7 bases. The CDR3 has 14 residues. With V trimmed by 8 bases and J by 7 bases, 9 bases remained unmatched. Per germline, CDR1 SGDLS and CDR2 YYNGEE. DNA for the CDR3: TGTGCCAGAAGGGGGGAGGGGGCGAATTCACCCCTCCACTTT. Protein sequence: CARRGEGANSPLHF.

The sample holds many counts of this clonotype. V usage is TRBV27 and J usage is TRBJ2-1; D unresolved. The CDR3 runs to 13 residues. The V gene's germline CDR1 is MNHEY and CDR2 SMNVEV (reference sequence). With 3 bases removed from V and 2 bases from J, the gap between germline ends came to 5 bases. DNA for the CDR3: TGTGCCAGCAGTTTTGGGCCCTACAATGAGCAGTTCTTC. Residues: CASSFGPYNEQFF.